These 13 T cell receptor beta chains were sequenced from one sample in a study of blood T cell repertoires in COVID-19. Method: immunoSEQ multiplex PCR; TCRdb's copy keeps in-frame clones and lacks some. The sample has about 250,000 clones; roughly 80% are singletons. The sequenced sample consisted of peripheral blood. The receptors derive from a man aged 50 to 60 with active or convalescent COVID-19.

This chain connects TRBV6-5 to TRBJ2-7; TRBD2 aligns across 8 bases. After removal of 0 bases from V and 2 bases from J, the junction contained 6 bases not matched to a gene. From germline, CDR1 is MNHEY and CDR2 SVGAGI. CDR3 length equals 16 residues. CDR3: CASSYSALLAAYEQYF. The CDR3 DNA reads TGTGCCAGCAGTTACTCGGCTTTACTAGCGGCCTACGAGCAGTACTTC.

The chain uses TRBV28 and TRBJ1-2; a possible D gene is TRBD1 (5 bases). Germline CDR1 MDHEN, CDR2 SYDVKM. The CDR3 is made up of 14 amino acids. Trimming stripped 6 bases from V and 8 bases from J, with 19 bases between. The CDR3 nucleotides read TGTGCCAGCAGCCCGGGACGATGGGGGGGAGGCTACACCTTC. Its translation is CASSPGRWGGGYTF.

The rearrangement uses TRBV23-1 and TRBJ2-1; TRBD1 is a possible D gene (5 bases). TRBV23-1 is an ORF for which the function is uncertain. The V gene lost 6 bases and the J gene lost 10 bases, with 22 bases spanning the gap. This CDR3 spans 15 amino acids. Here the CDR3 DNA reads TGCGCCAGCAGGGAAGGGGCCCGTACGCGAGAGGAGCAGTTCTTC. It specifies CASREGARTREEQFF.

The chain couples TRBV7-2 to TRBJ1-4; 7 nucleotides align to TRBD1. The CDR3 is made up of 15 amino acids. The V gene's germline CDR1 is SGHTA and CDR2 FQGNSA. V shed 3 bases, J shed 8 bases, and the junction held 9 bases outside the gene matches. The CDR3 loop reads CASSLGDSGDEKLFF. The CDR3 coding sequence is TGTGCCAGCAGCTTGGGGGACAGTGGGGACGAAAAACTGTTTTTT.

The J gene is TRBJ2-7, the V gene TRBV20-1; the D gene is possibly TRBD2 (7 bases). The length of the CDR3 is 15 residues. V was pared by 3 bases and J by 0 bases, with 15 bases between. The V gene's germline CDR1 is DFQATT and CDR2 SNEGSKA (reference sequence). CDR3 DNA: TGCAGTGCTAGTCGCCGCGGGGGCCGCTCCTACGAGCAGTACTTC. Translating gives CSASRRGGRSYEQYF.

V and J are TRBV29-1 and TRBJ1-1; D is unclear. The germline gives CDR1 SQVTM, CDR2 ANQGSEA. Between the trimmed V and J ends, which lost 7 bases and 0 bases, there was a span of 12 bases. The CDR3 runs to 13 residues. This chain's CDR3 is CSAKIEMNTEAFF. CDR3 DNA sequence: TGCAGCGCTAAGATAGAAATGAACACTGAAGCTTTCTTT.

The V call is TRBV6-5, the J call TRBJ1-1, with 7 bases lining up with TRBD1. CDR3 size: 16 residues. The V gene end was trimmed by 2 bases and the J gene end by 2 bases; junction bases not matched to a gene: 8. Germline CDR1 and CDR2: MNHEY and SVGAGI. CDR3 in amino acids: CASSYLPGQRNTEAFF. The CDR3 DNA follows: TGTGCCAGCAGTTACCTACCGGGACAGCGCAACACTGAAGCTTTCTTT.

This clone was detected a few times. The chain combines TRBV19 with TRBJ2-7, with D uncertain. CDR1 is LNHDA, CDR2 SQIVND, per germline (reference sequence). V was trimmed by 5 bases and J by 1 base, leaving 9 bases between them. The CDR3 is made up of 13 amino acids. The CDR3 DNA reads TGTGCCAGTAGTGAGACACCTTCCTACGAGCAGTACTTC. It translates to CASSETPSYEQYF.

The rearrangement joins TRBV28 to TRBJ1-2, with D unclear. The germline CDR1 and CDR2 sequences are MDHEN and SYDVKM. This CDR3 comprises 11 residues. Trimming took 6 bases from V and 3 from J, leaving 5 bases between them. In nucleotides, the CDR3 is TGTGCCAGCAGCACAGACTATGGCTACACCTTC. It codes for CASSTDYGYTF.

This chain uses TRBV18 with TRBJ2-7, with TRBD2 matching over 12 bases. The CDR3 contains 15 residues. CDR1 KGHSH and CDR2 LQKENI come from the germline V gene. The V and J ends lost 6 bases and 5 bases, in that order; junction bases with no gene match: 8. The CDR3: CASSDLTSGGDEQYF. CDR3 in DNA: TGTGCCAGCTCCGACTTGACTAGCGGGGGTGACGAGCAGTACTTC.

The rearrangement uses TRBV5-6 and TRBJ2-3, with TRBD1 identical over 7 bases. The CDR3 covers 15 residues. The germline V gene has CDR1 SGHDT and CDR2 YYEEEE. Germline trimming cut 1 base from V and 4 bases from J; bases unmatched to any gene: 6. The CDR3 coding sequence is TGTGCCAGCAGCTTGCGTAGGCAGGGGGCAGATACGCAGTATTTT. Encoded protein: CASSLRRQGADTQYF.

CDR3 sequence (DNA): TGTGCCAGCAGCTTCAGCGTTGACTCTGGAAACACCATATATTTT. Its protein product is CASSFSVDSGNTIYF. The chain couples TRBV9 to TRBJ1-3; D ambiguous. Between the trimmed V and J ends, which lost 4 bases and 0 bases, there was a span of 11 bases. The CDR3 is 15 amino acids. Per germline, CDR1 SGDLS and CDR2 YYNGEE.

The chain links TRBV4-1 to TRBJ1-1, with TRBD1 matching 9 bases. The CDR3 totals 14 residues. The germline V gene has CDR1 MGHRA and CDR2 YSYEKL. V lost 1 base to trimming and J lost 5 bases; unmatched junction nucleotides: 2. As DNA, the CDR3 is TGCGCCAGCAGCCAAGGACAGGGGGATACTGAAGCTTTCTTT. Protein product: CASSQGQGDTEAFF.